The next 3 T cell receptor beta chains were all read from a single sample in a study of tumor-infiltrating lymphocytes in primary liver carcinoma. Germline DNA was also extracted, and blood RNA was taken from unsorted whole blood. The investigators made TCR beta cDNA from about 500 ng total RNA, using a constant-region primer. Nested multiplex PCR, run for three rounds with slightly modified ARM-PCR, yielded TCR beta libraries. TRBV1-TRBV30 forward and Cbeta reverse primers drove the first two roughly 10-cycle rounds. TCRdb reprocessed the multiplex PCR reads with MiXCR, giving one entry per CDR3 protein. The sample shows about 180,000 distinct CDR3 sequences, less than 65% of them seen only once. The sample taken for sequencing was peripheral blood. The source is a man aged 35 to 55 with primary liver carcinoma and hepatitis B virus infection.

The J gene is TRBJ2-2, the V gene TRBV5-5; no reliable D call. The CDR3 contains 16 residues. Trimming left V 0 bases short and J 0 bases short, with 9 bases between. Per germline, CDR1 SGHKS and CDR2 YYEKEE (reference sequence). In DNA, the CDR3 is TGTGCCAGCAGCTTGGATGCCAGATCGAACACCGGGGAGCTGTTTTTT. As protein: CASSLDARSNTGELFF.

This sequence joins TRBV11-1 and TRBJ1-5, with 7 bases that match TRBD1. The CDR3 covers 14 residues. Germline CDR1 SGHAT, CDR2 FQDESV (reference sequence). The CDR3 nucleotides are TGTTCCACCAGCAGGACAGGTACGAATCAGCCCCAGCATTTT. It yields the protein CSTSRTGTNQPQHF.

The sample holds a few counts of this clonotype. The V and J genes are TRBV7-8 and TRBJ1-4, with D possibly TRBD1 on 6 matching bases. CDR1 SGHVS and CDR2 FQNEAQ come from the germline V gene. V was trimmed by 1 base and J by 4 bases, leaving 10 bases between them. The CDR3 covers 15 residues. The CDR3 protein is CASSLGWTDNEKLFF. The CDR3 nucleotides are TGTGCCAGCAGCTTAGGCTGGACAGATAATGAAAAACTGTTTTTT.